Below, 31 T cell receptor beta chains from the same sample are listed, as sequenced in a study of T-cell memory formation after mild COVID-19. TCRdb processed the 5' RACE reads anew with MiXCR; each CDR3 protein has one entry. The table includes approximately 100,000 distinct CDR3 sequences, about 23% detected once. The sample comprised PBMCs or a T cell subset sorted from them (not recorded which). Receptors were obtained from a man aged 18-30 years who had mild COVID-19 (a few samples of this study predate the infection). Cell type and time point are not known.

The V gene is TRBV4-3, the J gene TRBJ2-3, with TRBD1 identical over 10 bases. The length of the CDR3 is 15 residues. Germline V gives CDR1 LGHNA, CDR2 YSLEER. V shed 3 bases and J 4 bases; nucleotides not matched to a gene: 4. Written as DNA, the CDR3 is TGCGCCAGCAGCCATTATGGGACAGGGGCAGATACGCAGTATTTT. Protein sequence: CASSHYGTGADTQYF.

The chain has TRBV6-5 and TRBJ2-2; D unresolved. CDR1 is MNHEY, CDR2 SVGAGI, per germline. V dropped 5 bases and J dropped 7 bases, with 5 bases sitting between them. CDR3 size: 11 residues. In DNA form, the CDR3 reads TGTGCCAGCAGTATGTTCGGGGAGCTGTTTTTT. Translated, it gives CASSMFGELFF.

This chain links TRBV7-9 with TRBJ1-2; possible D gene TRBD1, 5 bases. The V gene lost 3 bases and the J gene lost 8 bases, with 10 bases spanning the gap. Per germline, CDR1 SEHNR and CDR2 FQNEAQ (reference sequence). The CDR3 runs to 12 residues. The CDR3 here is CASSLGVGGYTF. The CDR3 region has the DNA TGTGCCAGCAGCTTGGGGGTCGGGGGCTACACCTTC.

A few counts support this clonotype. The chain has TRBV9 and TRBJ2-7; D remains unclear. The CDR3 totals 14 residues. V gave up 0 bases and J gave up 1 base, with 8 bases separating them. Per germline, CDR1 SGDLS and CDR2 YYNGEE. In DNA, the CDR3 is TGTGCCAGCAGCGTAGGACATACTTCCTACGAGCAGTACTTC. Translated: CASSVGHTSYEQYF.

This chain joins TRBV18 and TRBJ2-1, with D possibly TRBD1 on 6 matching bases. Germline-derived CDR1 and CDR2 are KGHSH and LQKENI. This CDR3 is built from 16 residues. The V and J ends lost 3 bases and 4 bases respectively, with 16 bases between them. The chain's CDR3 is CASSPTVRQVYNEQFF. The CDR3 DNA sequence: TGTGCCAGCTCACCCACCGTGAGACAGGTTTACAATGAGCAGTTCTTC.

This clonotype was counted only a few times. The rearrangement joins TRBV13 to TRBJ1-5; D remains unclear. The CDR3 is 12 amino acids. Trimming took off 3 bases at V and 5 bases at J, with 5 bases between the two ends. Germline V CDR1 and CDR2: PRHDT, FYEKMQ (reference sequence). The CDR3 reads CASSFGDQPQHF. The CDR3 DNA reads as TGTGCCAGCAGCTTCGGTGATCAGCCCCAGCATTTT.

This rearrangement joins TRBV30 to TRBJ2-1, with D perhaps given as TRBD1 or TRBD2 (5 bases each). The germline gives CDR1 GTSNPN, CDR2 SVGIG (reference sequence). V lost 0 bases and J 9 bases, leaving 18 bases between the germline ends. This CDR3 comprises 15 residues. CDR3 sequence (DNA): TGTGCCTGGAGTGTCTCAGGGTCCTCGGGGTGTGAGCAGTTCTTC. Translation: CAWSVSGSSGCEQFF.

There are a few counts of this clonotype. The rearrangement joins TRBV2 to TRBJ2-7; TRBD2 matches at 7 bases. V was pared by 11 bases and J by 1 base, with 11 bases of the junction left unmatched. Germline V gives CDR1 SNHLY, CDR2 FYNNEI. This CDR3 is 14 amino acids long. CDR3 sequence: CAGSTGGESYEQYF. The CDR3 nucleotides are TGTGCCGGATCTACGGGGGGTGAGTCCTACGAGCAGTACTTC.

V usage is TRBV25-1 and J usage is TRBJ1-5, with D unclear. The CDR3 extends over 14 amino acids. Germline CDR1 MGHDK, CDR2 SYGVNS. Trimming left V 5 bases short and J 2 bases short, with 10 bases between. CDR3 DNA sequence: TGTGCCAGCAGTTCTGGGAGCGGCAATCAGCCCCAGCATTTT. Translating gives CASSSGSGNQPQHF.

The rearrangement links TRBV27 to TRBJ2-5; either TRBD1 or TRBD2 may fit D (5 bases each). The CDR3 has 14 residues. Germline assignment: CDR1 MNHEY and CDR2 SMNVEV (reference sequence). The ends were cut back, 1 base at V and 4 bases at J, with 10 bases in the middle. The CDR3 loop is CASSLWDRGETQYF. The CDR3 DNA reads TGTGCCAGCAGTTTATGGGACCGGGGAGAGACCCAGTACTTC.

This clonotype was observed a handful of times. This chain links TRBV5-6 with TRBJ1-5; D is uncertain. The CDR3 loop spans 15 amino acids. V was clipped by 3 bases and J by 0 bases, with 10 bases between them. Germline values: CDR1 SGHDT, CDR2 YYEEEE. CDR3 protein: CASSSGTYSNQPQHF. Here the CDR3 DNA reads TGTGCCAGCAGCTCTGGCACTTATAGCAATCAGCCCCAGCATTTT.

This clonotype was counted between two and nine times. This chain joins TRBV7-2 and TRBJ1-1, with TRBD1 matching over 8 bases. Germline V gene sequence: CDR1 SGHTA, CDR2 FQGNSA. The V segment lost 5 bases and the J segment 8 bases; nucleotides outside the gene matches: 10. The CDR3 runs to 14 residues. As DNA, the CDR3 is TGTGCCAGCAGCCCCGCCCAGGGGGCATCCGAAGCTTTCTTT. Protein: CASSPAQGASEAFF.

This rearrangement joins TRBV7-2 to TRBJ2-3; D gene ambiguous. Per the germline V gene, CDR1 is SGHTA and CDR2 is FQGNSA. Trimming stripped 3 bases from V and 2 bases from J, with 15 bases between. The CDR3 covers 16 residues. The CDR3 DNA is TGTGCCAGCAGCTTCCCAACTGGTGCTACCACAGATACGCAGTATTTT. It is translated as CASSFPTGATTDTQYF.

The table lists this clonotype with a few counts. The chain is built from TRBV6-2 or TRBV6-3 and TRBJ2-7; TRBD1 or TRBD2 may be the D gene (6 bases each). V gave up 6 bases and J gave up 5 bases, with 20 bases separating them. Germline V gene lookup returns CDR1 MNHEY and CDR2 SVGEGT. The CDR3 spans 15 residues. The CDR3 bases are TGTGCCAGCAGCCTTGTCGACGGGGGCGTCGACGAGCAGTACGTC. It yields the protein CASSLVDGGVDEQYV.

A single count supports this clonotype. The chain has TRBV7-6 and TRBJ1-1; D perhaps matches TRBD1 (6 bases). This CDR3 comprises 16 residues. The V end was cut by 5 bases, the J end by 1 base, with 17 bases between. Germline V gene sequence: CDR1 SGHVS, CDR2 FNYEAQ. DNA for the CDR3: TGTGCCAGCAGCCCACTTGCTGGGGGGGCGAACACTGAAGCTTTCTTT. Its protein product is CASSPLAGGANTEAFF.

CDR3 DNA sequence: TGTGCCAGCAGCCTGAGGGGGGGGATTGAAAAACTGTTTTTT. It codes for CASSLRGGIEKLFF. The chain carries TRBV28 and TRBJ1-4; tentative D call: TRBD1 (6 bases). CDR3 length: 14 amino acids. CDR1 and CDR2 from the germline V gene are MDHEN and SYDVKM. Trimming stripped 6 bases from V and 7 bases from J, with 15 bases between.

This clonotype turned up a few times. V is TRBV11-2 and J is TRBJ2-3, with 8 bases matching TRBD2. Trimming cost V 1 base and J 3 bases; bases outside gene matches: 6. This CDR3 is 16 amino acids long. CDR1 is SGHAT, CDR2 FQNNGV, per germline. Written as DNA, the CDR3 is TGTGCCAGCAGCTTAGGTGCGGGGGGCGTGACAGATACGCAGTATTTT. Protein sequence: CASSLGAGGVTDTQYF.

The V call is TRBV5-5, the J call TRBJ2-7, with D maybe TRBD2 (6 bases). With 6 bases removed from V and 1 base from J, the gap between germline ends came to 8 bases. The CDR3 is made up of 12 amino acids. Germline V lookup: CDR1 SGHKS, CDR2 YYEKEE (reference sequence). The CDR3 DNA follows: TGTGCCAGCATCGGGGGTTCCTACGAGCAGTACTTC. Residues: CASIGGSYEQYF.

The chain links TRBV15 to TRBJ2-7; 9 bases line up with TRBD1. This CDR3 contains 14 residues. Looked up from germline, CDR1 is LNHNV and CDR2 is YYDKDF (reference sequence). Unmatched junction bases numbered 5, after V lost 3 bases and J lost 5 bases. The CDR3 region is CATSSRDREDEQYF. The CDR3 DNA follows: TGTGCCACCAGCAGCCGGGACAGGGAGGACGAGCAGTACTTC.

This clonotype turned up a few times. CDR3 region: CASSDGLENNEQFF. The DNA for the CDR3 is TGTGCCAGCAGTGACGGACTAGAAAACAATGAGCAGTTCTTC. The genes are TRBV6-4 and TRBJ2-1; TRBD2 aligns across 7 bases. Germline CDR1 MRHNA, CDR2 SNTAGT. V lost 2 bases and J lost 5; bases outside the gene matches: 3. The CDR3 has 14 amino acids.

The rearrangement links TRBV11-2 to TRBJ2-7; D is ambiguous. The V gene lost 2 bases and the J gene lost 4 bases, with 15 bases spanning the gap. The CDR3 runs to 15 residues. CDR1 and CDR2 from the germline V gene are SGHAT and FQNNGV. DNA of the CDR3: TGTGCCAGCAGCTTAAGAAGGTGGGGTGGGTACGAGCAGTACGTC. It encodes CASSLRRWGGYEQYV.

J is TRBJ2-2 and V is TRBV4-3; 7 positions agree with TRBD2. CDR1 and CDR2 (germline): LGHNA, YSLEER. Unmatched junction bases numbered 7, after V lost 0 bases and J lost 3 bases. The length of the CDR3 is 17 residues. The CDR3 region has the DNA TGCGCCAGCAGCCAAGATTTCGGGGGGTCCTACACCGGGGAGCTGTTTTTT. Encoded protein: CASSQDFGGSYTGELFF.

The V gene is TRBV7-8, the J gene TRBJ2-3, with 10 bases lining up with TRBD1. The CDR3 runs to 15 residues. Unmatched junction bases numbered 13, after V lost 5 bases and J lost 11 bases. Germline CDR1 SGHVS, CDR2 FQNEAQ. The CDR3 sequence is CASSTQDRGELWQYF. The CDR3 DNA reads TGTGCCAGCAGCACACAGGACAGGGGGGAATTGTGGCAGTATTTT.

In its sample, this clonotype was seen a few times. The V gene is TRBV28, the J gene TRBJ2-1; 7 bases fit TRBD2. Germline loops: CDR1 MDHEN, CDR2 SYDVKM. The length of the CDR3 is 16 residues. The ends lost 6 bases at V and 6 bases at J; junction bases unmatched: 14. The CDR3 DNA reads TGTGCCAGCAGAGTTATCCAGCCCGCGGGAGTCAATGAGCAGTTCTTC. This codes for CASRVIQPAGVNEQFF. Combining the CDR3 with reference TRBV28 and TRBJ2-1 gives the whole variable domain DVKVTQSSRYLVKRTGEKVFLECVQDMDHENMFWYRQDPGLGLRLIYFSYDVKMKEKGDIPEGYSVSREKKERFSLILESASTNQTSMYLCASRVIQPAGVNEQFFGPGTRLTVL.

This clonotype has a single count. The chain recombines TRBV2 with TRBJ2-7; D perhaps matches TRBD2 (5 bases). Germline-derived CDR1 and CDR2 are SNHLY and FYNNEI. Trimming removed 4 bases at V and 6 bases at J, with 13 bases between. This CDR3 contains 13 residues. The CDR3 nucleotides are TGTGCCAGCAGTGGAGGCGGAGGAGGCGAGCAGTACTTC. Amino acid sequence: CASSGGGGGEQYF.

This clonotype was recorded a few times. The rearrangement links TRBV4-3 to TRBJ2-3; D unresolved. V lost 0 bases and J lost 4, with 11 bases in between. This CDR3 has 15 amino acids. Germline assignment: CDR1 LGHNA and CDR2 YSLEER. DNA for the CDR3: TGCGCCAGCAGCCAAGAGGTATATTTGGCAGATACGCAGTATTTT. Its protein is CASSQEVYLADTQYF.

This clonotype was observed a few times. The J gene is TRBJ2-7, the V gene TRBV27; D uncertain. There are 14 residues in the CDR3. With 2 bases removed from V and 4 bases from J, the gap between germline ends came to 12 bases. CDR1 is MNHEY, CDR2 SMNVEV, per germline (reference sequence). CDR3 residues: CASSLKTEGYEQYV. In DNA form, the CDR3 reads TGTGCCAGCAGTTTAAAAACTGAAGGTTACGAGCAGTACGTC.

For the CDR3, the DNA is TGTGCCAGCAGCCAAGATGGGGGGCTTTCCACAGATACGCAGTATTTT. Translation gives CASSQDGGLSTDTQYF. The rearrangement joins TRBV4-2 to TRBJ2-3, with D tentatively TRBD1 or TRBD2 (6 bases each). The CDR3 consists of 16 residues. The V gene lost 0 bases and the J gene lost 2 bases, with 12 bases spanning the gap. Germline values: CDR1 LGHNA, CDR2 YNFKEQ.

Only a few counts were recorded for this clonotype. The chain joins TRBV12-3 or TRBV12-4 to TRBJ1-2; D gene ambiguous. The ends were cut back, 5 bases at V and 4 bases at J, with 11 bases in the middle. The CDR3 covers 13 residues. CDR3: CASSPSSFYGYTF. Here the CDR3 DNA reads TGTGCCAGCAGTCCCTCGAGCTTCTATGGCTACACCTTC.

The V call is TRBV3-1, the J call TRBJ1-1; D remains ambiguous. Germline V gives CDR1 LGHDT, CDR2 YNNKEL (reference sequence). V was shortened by 4 bases and J by 1 base, with 13 bases between the two germline ends. The CDR3 loop spans 15 amino acids. The CDR3 loop reads CASSLWTAPNTEAFF. CDR3 coding DNA: TGTGCCAGCAGCCTTTGGACGGCGCCGAACACTGAAGCTTTCTTT.

This clonotype was detected once. The chain links TRBV6-5 to TRBJ2-3, with D possibly TRBD1 on 5 matching bases. V was trimmed by 6 bases and J by 6 bases, leaving 19 bases between them. Per the germline V gene, CDR1 is MNHEY and CDR2 is SVGAGI. The CDR3 sequence is 15 residues long. The CDR3 DNA is TGTGCCAGCAGCCCGAGACAGCCCGCCACTGATACGCAGTATTTT. It encodes CASSPRQPATDTQYF.